This TCR beta chain was sequenced for a study of blood T cell repertoires in COVID-19. Study context: The samples span acute and convalescent COVID-19 from the United States, Italy and Spain. T cells, B-cell-depleted T cells, or PBMCs provided the cDNA or gDNA that served as material.

Original processing methods: Scientists estimated how many nucleated cells there were by amplifying reference gene primers. Method: immunoSEQ multiplex PCR; TCRdb's copy keeps in-frame clones and lacks some. The V and J calls and clone size are taken from that table; D and trimming were inferred from the DNA. Of around 250,000 clones listed, 80% to 85% were seen once; the top ten hold approximately 1.5%. This clone has a single count. One junction end disagrees with the germline gene, perhaps due to a read error. The source is a woman in her thirties or forties who had recovered from COVID-19. The sequenced material came from peripheral blood.

This CDR3 reads CASRQGWKNSEAFF. The CDR3 coding sequence is TGCGCCAGCAGACAGGGCTGGAAGAACAGTGAAGCTTTCTTT. This sequence joins TRBV5-1 and TRBJ1-1, with a tentative D call TRBD1 (6 bases). The V gene's germline CDR1 is SGHRS and CDR2 YFSETQ. The CDR3 spans 14 residues.